These 20 T cell receptor beta chains were sequenced from one sample in a study of cytomegalovirus exposure and HLA in healthy donors. The PCR contained 60 Vbeta and 13 Jbeta primers. Sequencing was performed with immunoSEQ multiplex PCR; in TCRdb, only in-frame clones are kept and a portion is missing. The sample includes roughly 200,000 clones, around four fifths of them seen just once. Sample: PBMCs. These receptors were obtained from a man aged 40-49 years in good health and CMV-seropositive.

The chain combines TRBV5-1 with TRBJ1-1; weak D call: TRBD1 (5 bases). The V and J ends lost 7 bases and 4 bases respectively, with 17 bases between them. This CDR3 is 14 amino acids long. CDR1 is SGHRS, CDR2 YFSETQ, per germline. CDR3 residues: CASLLGQGGTEAFF. In DNA form, the CDR3 reads TGCGCCAGCCTCCTAGGGCAGGGAGGCACTGAAGCTTTCTTT.

The rearrangement uses TRBV30 and TRBJ2-1, with D perhaps matching TRBD1 (5 bases). V dropped 6 bases and J dropped 2 bases, with 17 bases sitting between them. Germline-derived CDR1 and CDR2 are GTSNPN and SVGIG (reference sequence). The CDR3 is made up of 15 amino acids. The CDR3 spells CACVWMAGPYNEQFF. CDR3 DNA sequence: TGTGCCTGTGTTTGGATGGCAGGGCCCTACAATGAGCAGTTCTTC.

V is TRBV5-1 and J is TRBJ2-7; 7 bases line up with TRBD1. With V trimmed by 1 base and J by 2 bases, 3 bases remained unmatched. This CDR3 region has 14 residues. Germline CDR1 SGHRS, CDR2 YFSETQ. The CDR3 protein is CASSLPGQTYEQYF. CDR3 DNA: TGCGCCAGCAGCTTGCCGGGACAGACCTACGAGCAGTACTTC. Together with reference TRBV5-1 and TRBJ2-7, the CDR3 gives the full variable domain: KAGVTQTPRYLIKTRGQQVTLSCSPISGHRSVSWYQQTPGQGLQFLFEYFSETQRNKGNFPGRFSGRQFSNSRSEMNVSTLELGDSALYLCASSLPGQTYEQYFGPGTRLTVT.

This chain links TRBV7-2 with TRBJ2-2; no definite D call. The germline V gene has CDR1 SGHTA and CDR2 FQGNSA. The germline V and J ends were trimmed by 4 bases and 2 bases, with 8 bases remaining between them. The CDR3 sequence is 14 residues long. CDR3 sequence (DNA): TGTGCCAGCAGCTCCTCAACTAACACCGGGGAGCTGTTTTTT. It encodes CASSSSTNTGELFF.

The CDR3 DNA reads as TGTGCCAGCTGGGGAGCAGGGGCTGGCTACACCTTC. Translating it yields CASWGAGAGYTF. V usage is TRBV6-1 and J usage is TRBJ1-2; D might be TRBD1 (6 bases). Germline V gives CDR1 MNHNS, CDR2 SASEGT. V was pared by 8 bases and J by 7 bases, with 14 bases between. This CDR3 is built from 12 residues.

The chain carries TRBV6-5 and TRBJ1-4, with D perhaps matching TRBD1 (5 bases). CDR1 and CDR2 from the germline V gene are MNHEY and SVGAGI. This CDR3 has 14 residues. V was trimmed by 6 bases and J by 11 bases, leaving 19 bases between them. CDR3 nucleotides: TGTGCCAGCAGAACCGGGCCCAGGGCTCGGAAACTGTTTTTT. It yields the protein CASRTGPRARKLFF.

This chain joins TRBV6-1 and TRBJ2-7; a possible D gene is TRBD1 (6 bases). Germline-derived CDR1 and CDR2 are MNHNS and SASEGT. The V gene lost 6 bases and the J gene lost 0 bases, with 12 bases spanning the gap. This CDR3 has 14 residues. The DNA of the CDR3 is TGTGCCAGCAGATTGACAGGCGTCTCCTACGAGCAGTACTTC. Encoded protein: CASRLTGVSYEQYF.

The chain combines TRBV7-9 with TRBJ2-3, with 9 bases lining up with TRBD1. Unmatched junction bases numbered 7, after V lost 2 bases and J lost 4 bases. CDR1 and CDR2 (germline): SEHNR, FQNEAQ (reference sequence). The CDR3 runs 16 residues. The chain's CDR3 is CASSLTGGPGPDTQYF. The CDR3 bases are TGTGCCAGCAGCTTAACAGGGGGCCCGGGGCCAGATACGCAGTATTTT.

This CDR3 is CASSSREVVNEQFF. The CDR3 bases are TGCGCCAGCAGTAGCCGGGAGGTGGTGAATGAGCAGTTCTTC. The rearrangement uses TRBV4-3 and TRBJ2-1; 7 bases map to TRBD2. CDR3 length: 14 amino acids. The junction had 9 bases not matched to a gene; V was cut back by 6 bases and J by 7 bases. The germline V gene has CDR1 LGHNA and CDR2 YSLEER.

The rearrangement links TRBV2 to TRBJ2-2; no clear D. The germline V gene encodes CDR1 SNHLY and CDR2 FYNNEI. V lost 1 base to trimming and J lost 2 bases, with 5 bases between them. The CDR3 consists of 14 residues. CDR3 protein: CASSEGGNTGELFF. DNA for the CDR3: TGTGCCAGCAGTGAAGGCGGAAACACCGGGGAGCTGTTTTTT.

The chain couples TRBV5-1 to TRBJ2-3; weak D call: TRBD1 (6 bases). From germline, CDR1 is SGHRS and CDR2 YFSETQ. V gave up 7 bases and J gave up 3 bases, with 18 bases separating them. The CDR3 runs to 15 residues. The CDR3 DNA follows: TGCGCCAGCTCACAGGGAGACCCGAGGACAGATACGCAGTATTTT. It codes for CASSQGDPRTDTQYF.

The chain uses TRBV6-4 and TRBJ2-3, with D possibly matching TRBD2 (6 bases). Trimming cost V 0 bases and J 2 bases, with 12 bases left between them. This CDR3 has 16 residues. Germline V gene lookup returns CDR1 MRHNA and CDR2 SNTAGT. As DNA, the CDR3 is TGTGCCAGCAGTGACTCACCGGGAGCAGCCACAGATACGCAGTATTTT. Translated, it gives CASSDSPGAATDTQYF.

The rearrangement uses TRBV7-2 and TRBJ1-1; 7 positions match TRBD1. Germline V gene lookup returns CDR1 SGHTA and CDR2 FQGNSA. The CDR3 runs 14 residues. The V gene end was trimmed by 5 bases and the J gene end by 5 bases; junction bases not matched to a gene: 8. This chain's CDR3 is CASSPRQGRTEAFF. CDR3 bases: TGTGCCAGCAGCCCCCGACAGGGTCGAACTGAAGCTTTCTTT. The full variable domain, completed using reference TRBV7-2 and TRBJ1-1, is GAGVSQSPSNKVTEKGKDVELRCDPISGHTALYWYRQSLGQGLEFLIYFQGNSAPDKSGLPSDRFSAERTGGSVSTLTIQRTQQEDSAVYLCASSPRQGRTEAFFGQGTRLTVV.

The V gene is TRBV5-1, the J gene TRBJ1-4; D not certain. V was clipped by 0 bases and J by 0 bases, with 3 bases between them. The V gene's germline CDR1 is SGHRS and CDR2 YFSETQ. The CDR3 length is 14 residues. The CDR3 bases are TGCGCCAGCAGCTTGGGGCCAACTAATGAAAAACTGTTTTTT. Translated: CASSLGPTNEKLFF.

The chain joins TRBV7-6 to TRBJ1-4, with no clear D. The CDR3 has 14 amino acids. Trimming pared 1 base from V and 4 bases from J, leaving 7 bases between. Germline CDR1 SGHVS, CDR2 FNYEAQ. CDR3 DNA sequence: TGTGCCAGCAGCTTAGACAGCCTTAATGAAAAACTGTTTTTT. Translation: CASSLDSLNEKLFF.

This clone has only one observation. This chain uses TRBV6-5 with TRBJ1-3, with D possibly being TRBD1 (6 bases). Trimming took off 10 bases at V and 3 bases at J, with 16 bases between the two ends. This CDR3 has 14 residues. Looked up from germline, CDR1 is MNHEY and CDR2 is SVGAGI. The CDR3 bases are TGTGCCATCCGGGGGGGGGCGGGTGGAAACACCATATATTTT. Translated: CAIRGGAGGNTIYF.

The rearrangement joins TRBV5-4 to TRBJ1-2, with D maybe TRBD1 (6 bases). The CDR3 has 12 amino acids. The germline gives CDR1 SGHNT, CDR2 YYREEE (reference sequence). Trimming took off 0 bases at V and 10 bases at J, with 10 bases between the two ends. The DNA for the CDR3 is TGTGCCAGCAGCTTGGAAACAGGGTACTACACCTTC. It codes for CASSLETGYYTF.

The genes are TRBV5-1 and TRBJ2-5, with D perhaps matching TRBD1 (5 bases). The V end was cut by 1 base, the J end by 2 bases, with 12 bases between. The CDR3 covers 15 residues. CDR1 SGHRS and CDR2 YFSETQ come from the germline V gene. In DNA form, the CDR3 reads TGCGCCAGCAGCTTGTTCTCAACAGGACAAGAGACCCAGTACTTC. Translating it yields CASSLFSTGQETQYF. The variable domain in full, completed from reference TRBV5-1 and TRBJ2-5, reads KAGVTQTPRYLIKTRGQQVTLSCSPISGHRSVSWYQQTPGQGLQFLFEYFSETQRNKGNFPGRFSGRQFSNSRSEMNVSTLELGDSALYLCASSLFSTGQETQYFGPGTRLLVL.

A word on this clone: The same CDR3 also results from other DNA sequences found in this sample. V usage is TRBV29-1 and J usage is TRBJ2-5, with a possible D match to TRBD1 (5 bases). There are 12 residues in the CDR3. The V end lost 4 bases, the J end lost 5 bases, and 11 bases lay between the germline ends. CDR1 and CDR2 from the germline V gene are SQVTM and ANQGSEA. CDR3 sequence: CSVVRVGETQYF. The CDR3 coding sequence is TGCAGCGTTGTCAGGGTTGGGGAGACCCAGTACTTC.

The chain recombines TRBV7-8 with TRBJ2-3; TRBD1 agrees at 7 bases. V lost 5 bases, J lost 4 bases, and 12 bases stayed unmatched. In germline, CDR1 is SGHVS, CDR2 FQNEAQ. This CDR3 contains 16 residues. In nucleotides, the CDR3 is TGTGCCAGCAGCCCCCGATACAGGGGCAGTGCAGATACGCAGTATTTT. The encoded protein is CASSPRYRGSADTQYF.